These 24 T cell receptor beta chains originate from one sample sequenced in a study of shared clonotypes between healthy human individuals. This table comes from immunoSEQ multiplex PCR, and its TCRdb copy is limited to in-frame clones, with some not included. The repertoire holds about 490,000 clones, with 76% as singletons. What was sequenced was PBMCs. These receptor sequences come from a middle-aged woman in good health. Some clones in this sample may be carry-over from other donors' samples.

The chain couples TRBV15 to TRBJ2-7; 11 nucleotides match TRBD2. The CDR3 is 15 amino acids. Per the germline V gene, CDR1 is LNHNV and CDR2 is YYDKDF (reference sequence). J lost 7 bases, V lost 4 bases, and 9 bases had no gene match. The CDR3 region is CATSTPTSGMGEQYF. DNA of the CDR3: TGTGCCACCAGCACTCCGACTAGCGGGATGGGAGAGCAGTACTTC. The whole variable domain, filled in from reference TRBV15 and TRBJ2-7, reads DAMVIQNPRYQVTQFGKPVTLSCSQTLNHNVMYWYQQKSSQAPKLLFHYYDKDFNNEADTPDNFQSRRPNTSFCFLDIRSPGLGDTAMYLCATSTPTSGMGEQYFGPGTRLTVT.

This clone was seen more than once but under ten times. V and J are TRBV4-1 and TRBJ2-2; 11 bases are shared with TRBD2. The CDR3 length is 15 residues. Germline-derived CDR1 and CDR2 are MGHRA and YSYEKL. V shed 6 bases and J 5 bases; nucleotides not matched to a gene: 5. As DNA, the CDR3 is TGCGCCAGCAGGCTAGCGGGAGGTGGTACCGGGGAGCTGTTTTTT. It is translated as CASRLAGGGTGELFF.

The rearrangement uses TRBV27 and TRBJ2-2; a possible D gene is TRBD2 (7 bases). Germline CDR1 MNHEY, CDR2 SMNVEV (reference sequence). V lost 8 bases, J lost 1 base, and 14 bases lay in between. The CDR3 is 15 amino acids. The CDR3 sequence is CASRWGGGNTGELFF. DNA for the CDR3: TGTGCCAGCCGTTGGGGAGGGGGGAACACCGGGGAGCTGTTTTTT.

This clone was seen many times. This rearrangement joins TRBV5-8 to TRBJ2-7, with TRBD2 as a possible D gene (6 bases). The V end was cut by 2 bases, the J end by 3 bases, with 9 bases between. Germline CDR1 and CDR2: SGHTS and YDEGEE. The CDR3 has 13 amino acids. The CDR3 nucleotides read TGTGCCAGCAGCTTTTCCGGGAGCTACGAGCAGTACTTC. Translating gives CASSFSGSYEQYF.

CDR3 bases: TGTGCCAGCAGTGACGACAGGGGGTATGGCAATGAGCAGTTCTTC. It yields the protein CASSDDRGYGNEQFF. The chain recombines TRBV25-1 with TRBJ2-1; TRBD1 agrees at 9 bases. Germline trimming cut 3 bases from V and 6 bases from J; bases unmatched to any gene: 6. Germline CDR1 and CDR2: MGHDK and SYGVNS. This CDR3 is built from 15 residues. Variable domain in full (rest from reference TRBV25-1 and TRBJ2-1): EADIYQTPRYLVIGTGKKITLECSQTMGHDKMYWYQQDPGMELHLIHYSYGVNSTEKGDLSSESTVSRIRTEHFPLTLESARPSHTSQYLCASSDDRGYGNEQFFGPGTRLTVL.

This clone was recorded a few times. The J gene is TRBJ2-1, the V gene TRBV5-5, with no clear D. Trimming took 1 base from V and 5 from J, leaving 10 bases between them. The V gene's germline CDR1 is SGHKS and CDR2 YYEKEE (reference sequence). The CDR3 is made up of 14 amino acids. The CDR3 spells CASSLLGINNEQFF. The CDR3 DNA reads TGTGCCAGCAGCTTGCTGGGAATTAACAATGAGCAGTTCTTC.

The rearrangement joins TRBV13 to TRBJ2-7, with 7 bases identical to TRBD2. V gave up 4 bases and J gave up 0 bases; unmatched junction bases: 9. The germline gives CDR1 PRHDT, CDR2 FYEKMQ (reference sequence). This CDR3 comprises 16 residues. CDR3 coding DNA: TGTGCCAGCAGCTCCGGCCTAGCGGCCAGCTCCTACGAGCAGTACTTC. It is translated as CASSSGLAASSYEQYF.

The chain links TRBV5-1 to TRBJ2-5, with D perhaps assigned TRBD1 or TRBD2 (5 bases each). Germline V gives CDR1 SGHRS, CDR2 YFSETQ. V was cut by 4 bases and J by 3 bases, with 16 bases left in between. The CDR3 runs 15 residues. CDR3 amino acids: CASSPGRATEETQYF. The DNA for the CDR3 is TGCGCCAGCAGCCCGGGACGGGCGACCGAAGAGACCCAGTACTTC.

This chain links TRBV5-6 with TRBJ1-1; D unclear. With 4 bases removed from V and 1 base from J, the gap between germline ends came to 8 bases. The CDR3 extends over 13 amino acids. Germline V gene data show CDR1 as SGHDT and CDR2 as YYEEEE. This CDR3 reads CASSLQRNTEAFF. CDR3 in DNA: TGTGCCAGCAGCCTACAGCGGAACACTGAAGCTTTCTTT.

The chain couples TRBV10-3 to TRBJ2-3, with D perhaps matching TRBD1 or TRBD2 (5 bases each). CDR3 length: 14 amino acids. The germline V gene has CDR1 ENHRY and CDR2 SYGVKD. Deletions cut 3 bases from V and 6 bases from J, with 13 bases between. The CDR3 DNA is TGTGCCATCAGTGAAAGTAGGGGAGAGGATACGCAGTATTTT. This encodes CAISESRGEDTQYF.

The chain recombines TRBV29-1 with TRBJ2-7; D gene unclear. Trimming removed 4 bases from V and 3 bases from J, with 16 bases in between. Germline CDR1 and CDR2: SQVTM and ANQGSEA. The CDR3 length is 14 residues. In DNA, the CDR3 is TGCAGCGTTGCATGGGCGACCACGCTCTACGAGCAGTACTTC. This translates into CSVAWATTLYEQYF.

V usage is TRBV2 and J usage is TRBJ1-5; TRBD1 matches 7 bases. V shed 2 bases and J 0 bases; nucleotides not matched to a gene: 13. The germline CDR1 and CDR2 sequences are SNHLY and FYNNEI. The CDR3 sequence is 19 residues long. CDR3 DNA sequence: TGTGCCAGCAGTGAAAGGCGACAGGGTGGAACGAGTAGCAATCAGCCCCAGCATTTT. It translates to CASSERRQGGTSSNQPQHF. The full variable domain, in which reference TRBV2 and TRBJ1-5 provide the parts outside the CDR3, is EPEVTQTPSHQVTQMGQEVILRCVPISNHLYFYWYRQILGQKVEFLVSFYNNEISEKSEIFDDQFSVERPDGSNFTLKIRSTKLEDSAMYFCASSERRQGGTSSNQPQHFGDGTRLSIL.

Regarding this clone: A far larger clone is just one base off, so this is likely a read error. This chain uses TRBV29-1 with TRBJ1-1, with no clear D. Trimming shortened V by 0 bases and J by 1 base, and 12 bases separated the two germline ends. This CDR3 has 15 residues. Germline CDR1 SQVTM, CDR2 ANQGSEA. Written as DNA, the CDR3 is TGCAGCGTTGAAGATCATGGGCTGAGGAACACTGAAGCTTTCTTT. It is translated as CSVEDHGLRNTEAFF.

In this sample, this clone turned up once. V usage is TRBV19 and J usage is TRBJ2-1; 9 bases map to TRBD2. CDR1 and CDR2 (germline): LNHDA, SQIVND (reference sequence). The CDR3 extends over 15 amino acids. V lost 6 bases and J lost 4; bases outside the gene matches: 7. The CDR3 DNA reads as TGTGCCAGTAGCCTCTGGCGGGAGGGTTACAATGAGCAGTTCTTC. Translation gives CASSLWREGYNEQFF. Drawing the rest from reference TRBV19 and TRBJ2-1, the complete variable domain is DGGITQSPKYLFRKEGQNVTLSCEQNLNHDAMYWYRQDPGQGLRLIYYSQIVNDFQKGDIAEGYSVSREKKESFPLTVTSAQKNPTAFYLCASSLWREGYNEQFFGPGTRLTVL.

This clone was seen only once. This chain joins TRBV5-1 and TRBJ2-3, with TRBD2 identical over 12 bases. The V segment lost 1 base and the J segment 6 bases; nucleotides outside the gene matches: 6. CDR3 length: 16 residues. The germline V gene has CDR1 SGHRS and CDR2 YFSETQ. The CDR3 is CASSLLASGRVDTQYF. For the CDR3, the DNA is TGCGCCAGCAGCTTGCTGGCTAGCGGGAGGGTGGATACGCAGTATTTT.

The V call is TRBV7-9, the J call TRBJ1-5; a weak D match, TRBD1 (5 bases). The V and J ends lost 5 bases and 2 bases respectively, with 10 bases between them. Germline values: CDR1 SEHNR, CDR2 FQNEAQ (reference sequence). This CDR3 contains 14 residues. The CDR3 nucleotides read TGTGCCAGCAGCCCTGACAGCGGCAATCAGCCCCAGCATTTT. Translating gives CASSPDSGNQPQHF. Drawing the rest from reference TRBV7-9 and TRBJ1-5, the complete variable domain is DTGVSQNPRHKITKRGQNVTFRCDPISEHNRLYWYRQTLGQGPEFLTYFQNEAQLEKSRLLSDRFSAERPKGSFSTLEIQRTEQGDSAMYLCASSPDSGNQPQHFGDGTRLSIL.

The DNA for the CDR3 is TGTGCCAGCAGTTGGGGACAGGGCACAGATACGCAGTATTTT. Translating it yields CASSWGQGTDTQYF. V usage is TRBV27 and J usage is TRBJ2-3, with TRBD1 matching 8 bases. The CDR3 has 14 amino acids. V gave up 4 bases and J gave up 1 base; unmatched junction bases: 1. Germline V gives CDR1 MNHEY, CDR2 SMNVEV (reference sequence).

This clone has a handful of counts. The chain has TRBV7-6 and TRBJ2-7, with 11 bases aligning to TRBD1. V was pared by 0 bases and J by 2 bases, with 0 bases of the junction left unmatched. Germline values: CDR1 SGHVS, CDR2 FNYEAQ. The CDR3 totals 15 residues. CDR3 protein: CASSLAGQGAYEQYF. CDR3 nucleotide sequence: TGTGCCAGCAGCTTAGCGGGACAGGGGGCCTACGAGCAGTACTTC.

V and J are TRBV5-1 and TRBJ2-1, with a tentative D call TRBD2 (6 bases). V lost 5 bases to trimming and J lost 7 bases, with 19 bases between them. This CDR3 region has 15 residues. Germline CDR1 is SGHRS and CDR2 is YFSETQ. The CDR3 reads CASRPAGLTGNEQFF. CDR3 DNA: TGCGCCAGCAGACCCGCGGGACTCACGGGGAATGAGCAGTTCTTC.

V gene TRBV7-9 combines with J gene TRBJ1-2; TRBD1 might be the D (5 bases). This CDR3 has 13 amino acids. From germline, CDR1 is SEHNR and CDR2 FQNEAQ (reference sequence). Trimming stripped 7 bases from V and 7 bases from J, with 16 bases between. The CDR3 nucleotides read TGTGCCAGCACCACTGTAGGGGCTGGTGGCTACACCTTC. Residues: CASTTVGAGGYTF.

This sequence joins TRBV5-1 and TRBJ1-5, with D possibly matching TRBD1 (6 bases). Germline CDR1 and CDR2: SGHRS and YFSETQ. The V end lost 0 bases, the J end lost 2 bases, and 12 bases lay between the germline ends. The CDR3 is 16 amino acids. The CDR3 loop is CASSLGPGEGNQPQHF. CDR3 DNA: TGCGCCAGCAGCTTGGGTCCAGGGGAAGGCAATCAGCCCCAGCATTTT.

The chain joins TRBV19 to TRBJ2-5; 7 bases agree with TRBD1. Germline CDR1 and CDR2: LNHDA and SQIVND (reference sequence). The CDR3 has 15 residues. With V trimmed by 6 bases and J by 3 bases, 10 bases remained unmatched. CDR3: CASSQTGLGEETQYF. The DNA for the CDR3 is TGTGCCAGTAGCCAGACAGGGTTGGGTGAAGAGACCCAGTACTTC. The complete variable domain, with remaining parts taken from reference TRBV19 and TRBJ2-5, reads DGGITQSPKYLFRKEGQNVTLSCEQNLNHDAMYWYRQDPGQGLRLIYYSQIVNDFQKGDIAEGYSVSREKKESFPLTVTSAQKNPTAFYLCASSQTGLGEETQYFGPGTRLLVL.

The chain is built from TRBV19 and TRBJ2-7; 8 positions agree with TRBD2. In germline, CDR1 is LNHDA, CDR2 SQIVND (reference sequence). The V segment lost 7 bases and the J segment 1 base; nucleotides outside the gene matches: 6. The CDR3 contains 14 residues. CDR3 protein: CASKREGSSYEQYF. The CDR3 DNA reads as TGTGCCAGTAAACGGGAGGGCAGTTCCTACGAGCAGTACTTC.

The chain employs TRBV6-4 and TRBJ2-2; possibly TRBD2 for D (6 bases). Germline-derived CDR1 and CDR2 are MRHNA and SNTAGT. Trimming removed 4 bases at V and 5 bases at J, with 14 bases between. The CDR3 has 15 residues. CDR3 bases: TGTGCCAGCAGTGTAGGAGGGAGTGGTACCGGGGAGCTGTTTTTT. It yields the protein CASSVGGSGTGELFF.